This paragraph reports one TCR beta chain. The CDR3 extends over 17 amino acids. This specimen comes from a study of neoadjuvant anti-PD-1 for oral cavity cancer. Most tumor samples had roughly 5 ug input DNA in two replicates. Repertoires were generated with immunoSEQ multiplex PCR, while TCRdb's copy carries only in-frame clones and drops some. The sample carries 9,500 to 15,000 clones, 55% to 70% recorded once. The sequences come from tumor tissue, collected before nivolumab (anti-PD-1) treatment. The chain links TRBV21-1 to TRBJ2-3; the D call of TRBD1 is as the table states it, not checked on the DNA. TRBV21-1 is flagged as a pseudogene. The origin of this receptor is a person aged 35-80 years with oral cavity squamous cell carcinoma. The donor label of this sample is uncertain. The CDR3 region has the DNA TGTGCCAGCAGCATACCGGGACAGGGGAGGAGGACAGATACGCAGTATTTT. Protein: CASSIPGQGRRTDTQYF.